The T cell receptor beta chain under discussion was sequenced for a study of tumor-infiltrating lymphocytes in primary liver carcinoma. General observations from the study: Tumor region pairs shared more overlap than did tumor-adjacent and tumor-blood pairs. Present in all five tumor regions were only about 8-24% of the top clones.

TCR beta cDNA was prepared out of around 460 ng total RNA by means of a constant-region primer. Amplification in three nested multiplex PCR rounds with slightly modified ARM-PCR gave rise to TCR beta libraries. Use of TRBV1-TRBV30 forward primers with a C-beta reverse primer characterized the first two PCR rounds, which lasted roughly 11 cycles each. TCRdb passed the multiplex PCR reads through MiXCR, listing each CDR3 protein once. The table records tens of thousands of distinct CDR3 sequences, approximately 71% of them present only once. Germline-derived CDR1 and CDR2 are SGDLS and YYNGEE. This CDR3 has 15 residues. Between about 17 and 34 mg of unsorted bulk tissue served as the source from which RNA and DNA were co-extracted. The sampling covered five separate regions of each tumor. Remarks on this clonotype: Its specificity is not known. At one of its ends the junction is not consistent with the germline gene, which may arise from a read error.

Material for sequencing was liver tumor tissue from sampling region 5. The subset was: tumor region T5, tumor centre. This sequence joins TRBV9 and TRBJ2-1; 8 bases are shared with TRBD1. This TCR was sampled from a woman in her 30s with primary liver carcinoma and hepatitis B virus infection. The CDR3 loop reads CANSAGGSPYNEQFF. The CDR3, as DNA: TGTGCCAACAGCGCAGGGGGCTCCCCCTACAATGAGCAGTTCTTC.